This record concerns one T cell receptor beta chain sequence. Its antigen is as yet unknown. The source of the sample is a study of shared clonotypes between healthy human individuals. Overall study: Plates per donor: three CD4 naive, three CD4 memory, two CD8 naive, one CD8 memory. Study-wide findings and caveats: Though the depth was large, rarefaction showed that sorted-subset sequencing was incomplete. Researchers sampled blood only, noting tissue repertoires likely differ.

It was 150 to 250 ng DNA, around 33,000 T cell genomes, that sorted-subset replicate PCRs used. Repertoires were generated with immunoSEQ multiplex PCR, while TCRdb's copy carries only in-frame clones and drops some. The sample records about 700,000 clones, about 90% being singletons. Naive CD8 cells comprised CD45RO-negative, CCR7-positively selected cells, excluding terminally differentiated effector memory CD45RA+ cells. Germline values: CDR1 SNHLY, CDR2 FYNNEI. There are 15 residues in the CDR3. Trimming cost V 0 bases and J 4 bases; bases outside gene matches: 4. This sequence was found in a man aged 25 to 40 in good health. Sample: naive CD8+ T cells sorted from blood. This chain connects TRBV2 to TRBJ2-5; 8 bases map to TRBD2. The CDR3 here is CASSEAQLAGETQYF. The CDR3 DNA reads TGTGCCAGCAGTGAAGCGCAGCTAGCGGGAGAGACCCAGTACTTC.